This entry lists 15 T cell receptor beta chains sequenced from one sample in a study of shared clonotypes between healthy human individuals. Sequencing used immunoSEQ multiplex PCR; TCRdb keeps in-frame clones, though not all of them. The sample has around 2.5 million clones, approximately 94% seen once; the top ten hold about 0.39%. The sample comprised naive CD4+ T cells from PBMCs. Subset given: CD45RA+ positively selected. The receptors were gathered from a man younger than 30 in good health. Some clones in this sample may be carry-over from other donors' samples.

The V call is TRBV14, the J call TRBJ2-3; D may be TRBD1 (5 bases). V lost 2 bases to trimming and J lost 11 bases, with 8 bases between them. The CDR3 totals 11 residues. Germline V gene sequence: CDR1 SGHDN, CDR2 FVKESK. The CDR3 region is CASSQLDRQYF. The CDR3 nucleotides are TGTGCCAGCAGCCAACTCGACAGGCAGTATTTT. Full variable domain (remainder filled in from reference TRBV14 and TRBJ2-3): EAGVTQFPSHSVIEKGQTVTLRCDPISGHDNLYWYRRVMGKEIKFLLHFVKESKQDESGMPNNRFLAERTGGTYSTLKVQPAELEDSGVYFCASSQLDRQYFGPGTRLTVL.

CDR3 in amino acids: CASSIGQTQNTQYF. CDR3 coding DNA: TGTGCCAGTAGTATAGGCCAAACACAGAATACGCAGTATTTT. The chain carries TRBV19 and TRBJ2-3; D gene unclear. Germline assignment: CDR1 LNHDA and CDR2 SQIVND (reference sequence). The V and J ends lost 1 base and 7 bases respectively, with 12 bases between them. The CDR3 runs to 14 residues.

This clone was recorded only once. The chain has TRBV2 and TRBJ2-1, with 10 bases aligning to TRBD1. The CDR3 is made up of 15 amino acids. V trimming: 6 bases; J trimming: 2 bases; junction bases outside the gene matches: 4. From germline, CDR1 is SNHLY and CDR2 FYNNEI. CDR3 residues: CASRSGQGAYNEQFF. In DNA, the CDR3 is TGTGCCAGCAGGTCCGGACAGGGGGCCTACAATGAGCAGTTCTTC.

The chain carries TRBV19 and TRBJ1-2; 9 bases agree with TRBD1. Germline CDR1 LNHDA, CDR2 SQIVND (reference sequence). This CDR3 has 15 amino acids. V lost 5 bases, J lost 7 bases, and 11 bases stayed unmatched. Here the CDR3 DNA reads TGTGCCAGTAGTCCAATAACAGGGGGCGCTCGTGGCTACACCTTC. Translated: CASSPITGGARGYTF.

CDR3 loop: CASSLPSRGGRAKYEQYF. CDR3 bases: TGTGCCAGCAGCTTACCATCTCGTGGCGGGAGGGCCAAATACGAGCAGTACTTC. The chain joins TRBV7-3 to TRBJ2-5; 9 nucleotides agree with TRBD2. The DNA matches TRBJ2-7 better at its end, which makes the J call doubtful. This CDR3 contains 18 residues. The germline gives CDR1 SGHTA, CDR2 FQGTGA.

The gene calls are TRBV5-4 and TRBJ1-2; tentative D call: TRBD1 (5 bases). Germline V gene lookup returns CDR1 SGHNT and CDR2 YYREEE (reference sequence). This CDR3 spans 15 amino acids. V was shortened by 5 bases and J by 4 bases, with 18 bases between the two germline ends. The CDR3 sequence: CASSPAPGESYGYTF. The CDR3 region has the DNA TGTGCCAGCAGTCCTGCGCCGGGGGAGAGCTATGGCTACACCTTC.

This sequence joins TRBV18 and TRBJ2-5, with 9 bases fitting TRBD2. The CDR3 runs to 14 residues. J was trimmed by 2 bases and V by 8 bases; bases with no gene match: 6. Germline CDR1 reads KGHSH; CDR2 reads LQKENI. This chain's CDR3 is CASGLSGSQETQYF. The CDR3 DNA follows: TGTGCCAGCGGACTTAGCGGGAGTCAAGAGACCCAGTACTTC.

CDR3 protein: CASTSRGEGGETQYF. The CDR3 DNA is TGTGCCAGCACCTCACGTGGTGAAGGGGGAGAGACCCAGTACTTC. The chain employs TRBV5-4 and TRBJ2-5, with D perhaps matching TRBD1 (6 bases). The CDR3 totals 15 residues. The germline gives CDR1 SGHNT, CDR2 YYREEE (reference sequence). Trimming removed 6 bases at V and 4 bases at J, with 19 bases between.

Note on this clone: Other DNA sequences in this sample translate to the same CDR3. The genes are TRBV28 and TRBJ1-4; 7 bases fit TRBD1. CDR1 and CDR2 from the germline V gene are MDHEN and SYDVKM. This CDR3 has 14 residues. With 4 bases clipped from V and 7 bases from J, the junction kept 6 bases outside the gene matches. The CDR3 DNA reads as TGTGCCAGCAGTTCACAGGGGAGGGGTGAAAAACTGTTTTTT. Its protein is CASSSQGRGEKLFF.

In regard to this clone: Other DNA sequences in the sample encode the same CDR3. The rearrangement joins TRBV9 to TRBJ1-1, with unresolved D. Per germline, CDR1 SGDLS and CDR2 YYNGEE. V was pared by 0 bases and J by 1 base, with 7 bases between. The CDR3 runs 14 residues. The CDR3 DNA reads as TGTGCCAGCAGCGTAGCTCTTCGGAACACTGAAGCTTTCTTT. Its protein is CASSVALRNTEAFF.

In DNA form, the CDR3 reads TGTGCCAGCAGTGGGGTCCTAAGCACAGATACGCAGTATTTT. Protein sequence: CASSGVLSTDTQYF. The chain is built from TRBV2 and TRBJ2-3; no reliable D call. The germline V gene has CDR1 SNHLY and CDR2 FYNNEI. The CDR3 length is 14 residues. V lost 4 bases to trimming and J lost 0 bases, with 8 bases between them.

This clone was counted once. The chain has TRBV6-5 and TRBJ2-3; D uncertain. The CDR3 spans 15 residues. Germline CDR1 and CDR2: MNHEY and SVGAGI. V lost 5 bases, J lost 0 bases, and 12 bases lay in between. CDR3 DNA: TGTGCCAGCAGTCCCCGATCATTTAGCACAGATACGCAGTATTTT. Protein sequence: CASSPRSFSTDTQYF.

DNA for the CDR3: TGCGCCAGCAGCTGGGCAGGGACCTCGCAAGAGACCCAGTACTTC. This codes for CASSWAGTSQETQYF. The gene calls are TRBV5-1 and TRBJ2-5; either TRBD1 or TRBD2 may fit D (5 bases each). Germline V gene lookup returns CDR1 SGHRS and CDR2 YFSETQ. The CDR3 spans 15 residues. Between the trimmed V and J ends, which lost 3 bases and 2 bases, there was a span of 14 bases. The full variable domain, in which reference TRBV5-1 and TRBJ2-5 provide the parts outside the CDR3, is KAGVTQTPRYLIKTRGQQVTLSCSPISGHRSVSWYQQTPGQGLQFLFEYFSETQRNKGNFPGRFSGRQFSNSRSEMNVSTLELGDSALYLCASSWAGTSQETQYFGPGTRLLVL.

V gene TRBV15 combines with J gene TRBJ2-7; 7 nucleotides match TRBD1. J was trimmed by 4 bases and V by 5 bases; bases with no gene match: 5. The CDR3 is 13 amino acids. Germline loops: CDR1 LNHNV, CDR2 YYDKDF (reference sequence). CDR3 in amino acids: CATSPGTAYEQYF. Written as DNA, the CDR3 is TGTGCCACCAGCCCTGGGACAGCTTACGAGCAGTACTTC.

On this clone: The sample holds other DNA sequences that translate to the same CDR3. J is TRBJ2-5 and V is TRBV18, with D possibly being TRBD2 (5 bases). CDR1 and CDR2 from the germline V gene are KGHSH and LQKENI. Trimming stripped 2 bases from V and 4 bases from J, with 5 bases between. CDR3 size: 12 residues. CDR3 in amino acids: CASSPEGETQYF. The CDR3 DNA reads as TGTGCCAGCTCACCAGAGGGAGAGACCCAGTACTTC.